The 25 T cell receptor beta chains below were found in one sample sequenced in a study of CD8+ T cells in alopecia areata. Investigators isolated RNA and reverse transcribed it into cDNA to act as the sequencing template. TCRdb keeps only in-frame clones here, not all; method: immunoSEQ multiplex PCR. The table shows 170,000 or so clones, with 50% to 75% occurring only once. Sequencing used CD4+ T cells sorted from blood, obtained at week 0. These receptors were obtained from a human donor with alopecia areata.

The rearrangement joins TRBV20-1 to TRBJ1-5, with D maybe TRBD1 (5 bases). Looked up from germline, CDR1 is DFQATT and CDR2 is SNEGSKA (reference sequence). This CDR3 has 11 residues. The V gene lost 7 bases and the J gene lost 12 bases, with 16 bases spanning the gap. The CDR3: CSVEVQGLQHF. DNA for the CDR3: TGCAGTGTGGAAGTTCAGGGTCTCCAGCATTTT.

CDR3 amino acids: CASNRGQMGTEAFF. The CDR3 nucleotides read TGTGCCAGTAACAGGGGTCAAATGGGGACTGAAGCTTTCTTT. V gene TRBV19 combines with J gene TRBJ1-1, with TRBD1 identical over 7 bases. The CDR3 runs 14 residues. Per the germline V gene, CDR1 is LNHDA and CDR2 is SQIVND (reference sequence). The J segment lost 5 bases and the V segment lost 7 bases, leaving 10 bases of the junction unmatched.

The chain links TRBV29-1 to TRBJ1-2; no clear D. Trimming took 2 bases from V and 5 from J, leaving 18 bases between them. Germline lookup yields CDR1 SQVTM and CDR2 ANQGSEA. The CDR3 loop spans 15 amino acids. The CDR3 bases are TGCAGCGTTGAAACCCCCGCGAGTAACAGTTATGGCTACACCTTC. This translates into CSVETPASNSYGYTF.

This clone showed up just a few times. The chain joins TRBV7-2 to TRBJ2-7; D ambiguous. CDR3 size: 15 residues. Germline V gene lookup returns CDR1 SGHTA and CDR2 FQGNSA. V lost 2 bases to trimming and J lost 3 bases, with 14 bases between them. The CDR3 sequence is CASSLLFLGLYEQYF. The CDR3 DNA reads TGTGCCAGCAGCTTATTATTCCTAGGTCTCTACGAGCAGTACTTC.

The chain joins TRBV5-1 to TRBJ2-5, with D possibly TRBD1 on 5 matching bases. The germline V gene encodes CDR1 SGHRS and CDR2 YFSETQ. The CDR3 sequence is 14 residues long. With 0 bases removed from V and 5 bases from J, the gap between germline ends came to 11 bases. This CDR3 reads CASSLGSGKETQYF. The CDR3 DNA sequence: TGCGCCAGCAGCTTGGGTTCAGGGAAGGAGACCCAGTACTTC.

The J gene is TRBJ2-7, the V gene TRBV5-1; TRBD1 agrees at 7 bases. The V and J ends lost 3 bases and 4 bases, in that order; junction bases with no gene match: 4. Germline lookup yields CDR1 SGHRS and CDR2 YFSETQ. The CDR3 is made up of 13 amino acids. The CDR3 region has the DNA TGCGCCAGCAGCTACGGGACAGCATACGAGCAGTACTTC. As protein: CASSYGTAYEQYF.

A remark on this clone: The sample carries other DNA sequences with the same CDR3. J is TRBJ2-5 and V is TRBV29-1; 10 bases fit TRBD1. CDR1 and CDR2 (germline): SQVTM, ANQGSEA. V lost 1 base and J lost 4; bases outside the gene matches: 0. This CDR3 region has 13 residues. CDR3 amino acids: CSVEGTGGETQYF. DNA for the CDR3: TGCAGCGTTGAAGGGACAGGGGGAGAGACCCAGTACTTC.

The chain carries TRBV30 and TRBJ2-3; either TRBD1 or TRBD2 may supply D (5 bases each). This CDR3 has 16 residues. The V end lost 3 bases, the J end lost 3 bases, and 19 bases lay between the germline ends. CDR1 is GTSNPN, CDR2 SVGIG, per germline (reference sequence). The CDR3 here is CAWSALRGVGTDTQYF. CDR3 nucleotides: TGTGCCTGGAGCGCCCTCCGGGGCGTGGGGACAGATACGCAGTATTTT.

V usage is TRBV27 and J usage is TRBJ2-5; 11 bases agree with TRBD1. J lost 4 bases, V lost 7 bases, and 8 bases had no gene match. The CDR3 has 15 amino acids. Germline lookup yields CDR1 MNHEY and CDR2 SMNVEV (reference sequence). CDR3 nucleotide sequence: TGTGCCAGCACCCTGCGGACAGGGGGCTCAGAGACCCAGTACTTC. It specifies CASTLRTGGSETQYF.

V gene TRBV5-1 combines with J gene TRBJ2-2, with a tentative D call TRBD2 (5 bases). CDR1 is SGHRS and CDR2 is YFSETQ in the germline V gene. This CDR3 contains 15 residues. V lost 6 bases to trimming and J lost 4 bases, with 16 bases between them. In nucleotides, the CDR3 is TGCGCCAGCACCCCGGCGGAGCGGCTCACCGGGGAGCTGTTTTTT. This sequence encodes CASTPAERLTGELFF.

This chain connects TRBV7-9 to TRBJ1-2, with 9 bases that match TRBD1. V gave up 1 base and J gave up 0 bases; unmatched junction bases: 6. This CDR3 contains 17 residues. Germline V CDR1 and CDR2: SEHNR, FQNEAQ (reference sequence). CDR3 amino acids: CASSLDGDRATNYGYTF. The CDR3, as DNA: TGTGCCAGCAGCTTAGATGGGGACAGGGCCACTAACTATGGCTACACCTTC.

The chain joins TRBV10-2 to TRBJ2-7, with a weak D call TRBD2 (6 bases). The CDR3 runs to 13 residues. The V gene lost 8 bases and the J gene lost 2 bases, with 13 bases spanning the gap. CDR1 is WSHSY and CDR2 is SAAADI in the germline V gene. DNA of the CDR3: TGCGCCAGCTCTACCGGGGGAACCTACGAGCAGTACTTC. Translation: CASSTGGTYEQYF.

Written as DNA, the CDR3 is TGTGCCAGCAGTGGACGCCCTGGGGTCGGGGAGCTGTTTTTT. This codes for CASSGRPGVGELFF. The chain links TRBV6-5 to TRBJ2-2, with D uncertain. CDR1 is MNHEY and CDR2 is SVGAGI in the germline V gene. There are 14 residues in the CDR3. The ends were cut back, 5 bases at V and 7 bases at J, with 14 bases in the middle.

There are many counts of this clone. The chain carries TRBV27 and TRBJ2-2; D unresolved. Germline V gives CDR1 MNHEY, CDR2 SMNVEV (reference sequence). The CDR3 is made up of 12 amino acids. Deletions cut 4 bases from V and 4 bases from J, with 4 bases between. The CDR3 loop reads CASSSPTGELFF. The CDR3 DNA reads as TGTGCCAGCAGTTCCCCCACCGGGGAGCTGTTTTTT.

J is TRBJ1-2 and V is TRBV5-6; 7 bases are shared with TRBD1. Unmatched junction bases numbered 11, after V lost 0 bases and J lost 6 bases. In germline, CDR1 is SGHDT, CDR2 YYEEEE. The length of the CDR3 is 16 residues. CDR3 nucleotides: TGTGCCAGCAGCTTGGCCGGGAAGGGGGCGGGAGATGGCTACACCTTC. Protein sequence: CASSLAGKGAGDGYTF.

The J gene is TRBJ2-5, the V gene TRBV6-5; the D gene could be TRBD1 or TRBD2 (5 bases each). Trimming removed 6 bases at V and 5 bases at J, with 16 bases between. The CDR3 totals 14 residues. Germline CDR1 and CDR2: MNHEY and SVGAGI. This chain's CDR3 is CASSGRVGEETQYF. The CDR3 DNA sequence: TGTGCCAGCAGCGGCCGGGTAGGGGAGGAGACCCAGTACTTC.

The chain carries TRBV9 and TRBJ2-5; 16 bases match TRBD2. This CDR3 has 17 residues. Germline CDR1 reads SGDLS; CDR2 reads YYNGEE. The ends lost 5 bases at V and 5 bases at J; junction bases unmatched: 9. The CDR3 DNA reads as TGTGCCAGCAGTCTCGGGACTAGCGGGGGGGCCAGGGAGACCCAGTACTTC. This codes for CASSLGTSGGARETQYF.

This clone has more than one count but fewer than ten. CDR3 bases: TGTGCCTGGAGTGTACAGGGTGTGATGAAGACCCAGTACTTC. It translates to CAWSVQGVMKTQYF. The chain combines TRBV30 with TRBJ2-5; a weak D match, TRBD1 (6 bases). CDR1 and CDR2 (germline): GTSNPN, SVGIG (reference sequence). Trimming took off 0 bases at V and 6 bases at J, with 14 bases between the two ends. This CDR3 contains 14 residues. The variable domain in full, with the rest retrieved from reference TRBV30 and TRBJ2-5, is SQTIHQWPATLVQPVGSPLSLECTVEGTSNPNLYWYRQAAGRGLQLLFYSVGIGQISSEVPQNLSASRPQDRQFILSSKKLLLSDSGFYLCAWSVQGVMKTQYFGPGTRLLVL.

In this sample, this clone turned up many times. The V call is TRBV10-1, the J call TRBJ2-1, with TRBD1 matching over 7 bases. This CDR3 is 16 amino acids long. In germline, CDR1 is WNHNN, CDR2 SYGVQD (reference sequence). V shed 1 base, J shed 3 bases, and the junction held 6 bases outside the gene matches. CDR3 in amino acids: CASSELGPGGYNEQFF. The CDR3 DNA reads as TGCGCCAGCAGTGAGTTAGGGCCAGGGGGCTACAATGAGCAGTTCTTC.

V gene TRBV29-1 combines with J gene TRBJ2-1; D remains ambiguous. The V end lost 7 bases, the J end lost 5 bases, and 6 bases lay between the germline ends. Germline V gene data show CDR1 as SQVTM and CDR2 as ANQGSEA. The CDR3 spans 10 residues. CDR3 loop: CSGKHNEQFF. The CDR3 coding sequence is TGCAGCGGGAAGCACAATGAGCAGTTCTTC.

The rearrangement joins TRBV25-1 to TRBJ2-2, with 8 positions matching TRBD1. This CDR3 has 13 amino acids. J gave up 5 bases and V 8 bases, and 4 bases lay outside the gene matches. Germline V gene sequence: CDR1 MGHDK, CDR2 SYGVNS. CDR3 region: CASGQGGTGELFF. Written as DNA, the CDR3 is TGTGCCAGCGGACAGGGTGGAACCGGGGAGCTGTTTTTT.

The chain joins TRBV29-1 to TRBJ1-2, with D hard to call. The CDR3 has 13 amino acids. CDR1 and CDR2 (germline): SQVTM, ANQGSEA. Deletions cut 2 bases from V and 9 bases from J, with 16 bases between. The CDR3 DNA reads as TGCAGCGTTGAAACATTAAAGGGTGGGAGCTACACCTTC. Translation gives CSVETLKGGSYTF.

This clone has only a few counts. The J gene is TRBJ2-1, the V gene TRBV11-2; D uncertain. Germline values: CDR1 SGHAT, CDR2 FQNNGV. Trimming left V 8 bases short and J 2 bases short, with 16 bases between. The CDR3 loop spans 15 amino acids. CDR3 nucleotides: TGTGCCAGCGACCGGGCCGGTCCTACCTACAATGAGCAGTTCTTC. Translation: CASDRAGPTYNEQFF.

V usage is TRBV9 and J usage is TRBJ1-2; TRBD1 agrees at 10 bases. The CDR3 is 16 residues long. The trim removed 9 bases at V and 2 bases at J, leaving 13 bases unmatched. Germline CDR1 and CDR2: SGDLS and YYNGEE. In DNA, the CDR3 is TGTGCCATCGCAGGACAGGGGGAGACCACAAACTATGGCTACACCTTC. Its protein product is CAIAGQGETTNYGYTF.

This clone was picked up one time. This rearrangement joins TRBV27 to TRBJ1-1; 7 nucleotides align to TRBD1. Germline V gives CDR1 MNHEY, CDR2 SMNVEV (reference sequence). This CDR3 has 14 amino acids. V dropped 2 bases and J dropped 5; count of bases not matched to a gene: 5. The CDR3, as DNA: TGTGCCAGCAGTTTAGGCAGGGGGTGGACTGAAGCTTTCTTT. Protein product: CASSLGRGWTEAFF.